The rows below give T cell receptor beta chains drawn from one sample of a study of blood T cell repertoires in COVID-19. TCRdb keeps only in-frame clones here, not all; method: immunoSEQ multiplex PCR. Altogether roughly 140,000 clones are present, 75% to 85% being singletons, with the ten largest covering 3.5%. The sample comprised peripheral blood. The receptors shown here come from a man in his 70s who had recovered from COVID-19. The CDR3 runs from the conserved cysteine through the conserved F or W. The D gene is left open where the match is weak. Only some rows state a clone size, as once, few, many or a class for expanded clones.

d_call: NA
j_call: TRBJ1-2
v_call: TRBV19
clone_size: NA
cdr3_aa: CASSSDYYGYTF
cdr3_nt: TGTGCCAGTAGCTCAGATTACTATGGCTACACCTTC

d_call: TRBD2
j_call: TRBJ2-1
v_call: TRBV29-1
clone_size: NA
cdr3_aa: CSVEEVVREEQFF
cdr3_nt: TGCAGCGTTGAAGAGGTAGTGCGGGAGGAGCAGTTCTTC

d_call: TRBD2
j_call: TRBJ2-3
v_call: TRBV6-2/TRBV6-3
clone_size: few
cdr3_aa: CASSSLAGRYRTDTQYF
cdr3_nt: TGTGCCAGCAGTTCCTTAGCGGGAAGGTATCGCACAGATACGCAGTATTTT

d_call: NA
j_call: TRBJ2-7
v_call: TRBV6-2/TRBV6-3
clone_size: NA
cdr3_aa: CASSYVPNREFYEQYF
cdr3_nt: TGTGCCAGCAGTTACGTTCCGAATCGAGAATTCTACGAGCAGTACTTC

d_call: TRBD1
j_call: TRBJ2-2
v_call: TRBV24-1
clone_size: NA
cdr3_aa: CATRSGTGGETGELFF
cdr3_nt: TGTGCCACCAGGTCGGGGACAGGGGGGGAGACCGGGGAGCTGTTTTTT

d_call: TRBD2
j_call: TRBJ2-7
v_call: TRBV6-6
clone_size: NA
cdr3_aa: CASSQAGGPGQQYF
cdr3_nt: TGTGCCAGCAGCCAAGCGGGAGGGCCGGGGCAGCAGTACTTC

d_call: NA
j_call: TRBJ1-1
v_call: TRBV20-1
clone_size: NA
cdr3_aa: CPTGGGTEAFF
cdr3_nt: TGCCCCACCGGGGGGGGCACTGAAGCTTTCTTT

d_call: TRBD2
j_call: TRBJ2-1
v_call: TRBV4-3
clone_size: NA
cdr3_aa: CASSQDPLAGGIYNEQFF
cdr3_nt: TGCGCCAGCAGCCAAGACCCCCTAGCGGGAGGGATCTACAATGAGCAGTTCTTC

d_call: NA
j_call: TRBJ1-1
v_call: TRBV18
clone_size: NA
cdr3_aa: CASSLDGSGNTEAFF
cdr3_nt: TGTGCCAGCTCTCTCGACGGCAGCGGGAACACTGAAGCTTTCTTT

d_call: NA
j_call: TRBJ2-5
v_call: TRBV19
clone_size: few
cdr3_aa: CASSIGRAQGARETQYF
cdr3_nt: TGTGCCAGTAGTATCGGTCGTGCGCAGGGTGCTCGAGAGACCCAGTACTTC

d_call: TRBD2
j_call: TRBJ2-3
v_call: TRBV5-6
clone_size: NA
cdr3_aa: CASSLAGGAGTEATDTQYF
cdr3_nt: TGTGCCAGCAGCTTGGCCGGGGGGGCCGGAACAGAGGCCACAGATACGCAGTATTTT

d_call: TRBD1
j_call: TRBJ2-7
v_call: TRBV7-8
clone_size: NA
cdr3_aa: CATTDRMSEQYF
cdr3_nt: TGTGCCACCACGGACAGGATGAGCGAGCAGTACTTC

d_call: NA
j_call: TRBJ1-4
v_call: TRBV30
clone_size: NA
cdr3_aa: CAWSGRGQNEKLFF
cdr3_nt: TGTGCCTGGAGTGGCAGGGGTCAGAATGAAAAACTGTTTTTT

d_call: NA
j_call: TRBJ2-2
v_call: TRBV10-1
clone_size: NA
cdr3_aa: CASSDPGSGTGELFF
cdr3_nt: TGCGCCAGCAGTGACCCAGGGTCTGGCACCGGGGAGCTGTTTTTT

d_call: TRBD1
j_call: TRBJ1-2
v_call: TRBV11-2
clone_size: NA
cdr3_aa: CASSPPGQGAVGYTF
cdr3_nt: TGTGCCAGCAGCCCTCCGGGACAGGGGGCGGTTGGCTACACCTTC

d_call: NA
j_call: TRBJ2-2
v_call: TRBV18
clone_size: NA
cdr3_aa: CASSPNLYGAGELFF
cdr3_nt: TGTGCCAGCTCACCCAACTTATACGGGGCCGGGGAGCTGTTTTTT

d_call: NA
j_call: TRBJ2-1
v_call: TRBV7-2
clone_size: NA
cdr3_aa: CASDASSGEQFF
cdr3_nt: TGTGCCAGCGACGCCAGTAGCGGCGAGCAGTTCTTC

d_call: TRBD1
j_call: TRBJ1-1
v_call: TRBV10-3
clone_size: once
cdr3_aa: CAISPHRGDNMNTEAFF
cdr3_nt: TGTGCCATCAGTCCACACAGGGGGGACAACATGAACACTGAAGCTTTCTTT

d_call: NA
j_call: TRBJ1-1
v_call: TRBV6-5
clone_size: NA
cdr3_aa: CATQRQGDTEAFF
cdr3_nt: TGTGCCACCCAAAGGCAGGGTGACACTGAAGCTTTCTTT

d_call: TRBD1
j_call: TRBJ2-6
v_call: TRBV10-3
clone_size: once
cdr3_aa: CAISALQGTGANVLTF
cdr3_nt: TGTGCCATCAGTGCCCTACAGGGGACTGGGGCCAACGTCCTGACTTTC

d_call: TRBD1
j_call: TRBJ2-2
v_call: TRBV9
clone_size: NA
cdr3_aa: CASSVAGDRALTDTGELFF
cdr3_nt: TGTGCCAGCAGCGTAGCTGGGGACAGGGCCCTAACGGACACCGGGGAGCTGTTTTTT

d_call: TRBD2
j_call: TRBJ2-1
v_call: TRBV3-1/TRBV3-2
clone_size: few
cdr3_aa: CASSQSSLAGTVQFF
cdr3_nt: TGTGCCAGCAGCCAATCGTCACTAGCGGGAACCGTGCAGTTCTTC

d_call: TRBD2
j_call: TRBJ2-3
v_call: TRBV12-3/TRBV12-4
clone_size: NA
cdr3_aa: CASSREGPDTQYF
cdr3_nt: TGTGCCAGCAGCCGGGAGGGCCCCGATACGCAGTATTTT

d_call: NA
j_call: TRBJ2-2
v_call: TRBV7-2
clone_size: NA
cdr3_aa: CASSRELHSLTTGELFF
cdr3_nt: TGTGCCAGCAGCCGTGAACTCCACTCCCTTACTACCGGGGAGCTGTTTTTT

d_call: TRBD1
j_call: TRBJ2-7
v_call: TRBV27
clone_size: NA
cdr3_aa: CASSYQGQRYEQYF
cdr3_nt: TGTGCCAGCAGTTATCAGGGACAGCGATACGAGCAGTACTTC